Below are 13 T cell receptor beta chains sequenced from a single sample in a study of T cells in women clearing cervical HPV infection. The repertoire was sequenced with immunoSEQ multiplex PCR; TCRdb's copy has only in-frame clones and lacks some. The specimen's table records 40,000 or so clones. The sequencing input was blood buffy coat. The receptors here all came from a woman between 18 and 75 years old with a cervical HPV16 infection that either progressed to CIN3+ or cleared (not recorded which).

Worth noting for this clone: The CDR3 end falls 3 residues outside the read, so it is completed with the germline J gene. The chain is built from TRBV14 and TRBJ2-3; maybe TRBD1 (6 bases). CDR3 length: 14 amino acids. In germline, CDR1 is SGHDN, CDR2 FVKESK. V dropped 5 bases and J dropped 2 bases, with 11 bases sitting between them. This chain's CDR3 is CASSSWTDTDTQYF. CDR3 DNA, as far as it was read: TGTGCCAGCAGCTCATGGACAGACACAGATACG.

With regard to this clone: Read sequence stops 3 residues before the CDR3 end, and the germline J gene provides the missing end. The V and J genes are TRBV7-9 and TRBJ1-2, with D possibly matching TRBD1 (5 bases). Germline V CDR1 and CDR2: SEHNR, FQNEAQ (reference sequence). This CDR3 spans 14 amino acids. Here the CDR3 reads CASSPGHGYRPYTF. The sequenced CDR3 bases are TGTGCCAGCAGCCCAGGACACGGCTATCGGCCC.

A note on this clone: Read coverage stops 3 residues before the CDR3 terminus; the germline J gene supplies the remainder. This chain links TRBV7-6 with TRBJ1-1; D gene ambiguous. In germline, CDR1 is SGHVS, CDR2 FNYEAQ. Trimming stripped 4 bases from V and 1 base from J, with 7 bases between. The CDR3 loop spans 13 amino acids. CDR3 DNA, as far as it was read: TGTGCCAGCAGCTCCGACTCGAACACTGAA. Translating it yields CASSSDSNTE. The full CDR3 protein is CASSSDSNTEAFF. Based on the CDR3 plus reference TRBV7-6 and TRBJ1-1, the full variable domain is GAGVSQSPRYKVTKRGQDVALRCDPISGHVSLYWYRQALGQGPEFLTYFNYEAQQDKSGLPNDRFSAERPEGSISTLTIQRTEQRDSAMYRCASSSDSNTEAFFGQGTRLTVV.

Turning to this clone: From the germline J gene comes the end of the CDR3, since the read stops 3 residues before it. The rearrangement uses TRBV4-1 and TRBJ2-7; 11 bases map to TRBD1. The junction had 6 bases not matched to a gene; V was cut back by 3 bases and J by 5 bases. The germline V gene encodes CDR1 MGHRA and CDR2 YSYEKL. The CDR3 consists of 15 residues. CDR3 bases read: TGCGCCAGCAGCCACCTAGGACAGGGGGCAAACGAG. Translated: CASSHLGQGANE. The complete CDR3 reads CASSHLGQGANEQYF.

About this clone: The sequence runs out 3 residues before the end of the CDR3; the remainder is reconstructed from the germline J gene. The genes are TRBV5-1 and TRBJ1-1; TRBD1 is a possible D gene (5 bases). The CDR3 contains 14 residues. In germline, CDR1 is SGHRS, CDR2 YFSETQ. Deletions cut 3 bases from V and 0 bases from J, with 9 bases between. CDR3 residues: CASSSGLLNTEAFF. CDR3 DNA (partial): TGCGCCAGCAGCTCGGGACTTCTGAACACTGAA.

In the case of this clone: The missing CDR3 end, 3 residues past where the read stops, is filled in from the germline J gene. The sample holds other DNA sequences that translate to the same CDR3. The chain has TRBV7-9 and TRBJ1-1; no clear D. This CDR3 contains 14 residues. From germline, CDR1 is SEHNR and CDR2 FQNEAQ (reference sequence). The CDR3 region is CASSAGPPQETAFF. The part of the CDR3 DNA that was read is TGTGCCAGCAGCGCGGGCCCACCCCAGGAGACA.

Notes on this clone: The read finishes 3 residues shy of the CDR3 end, and the germline J gene is used to complete it. This chain connects TRBV19 to TRBJ1-1; no clear D. CDR3 length equals 13 residues. V was trimmed by 7 bases and J by 3 bases, leaving 12 bases between them. Germline lookup yields CDR1 LNHDA and CDR2 SQIVND (reference sequence). The DNA read from the CDR3 is TGTGCCAGTACCAAGGACGGGGACACTGAA. Protein product: CASTKDGDTE. The whole CDR3 is CASTKDGDTEAFF.

On this clone itself: The read falls 3 residues short of the CDR3 end, and the missing part is taken from the germline J gene. The chain carries TRBV19 and TRBJ2-1; 10 nucleotides match TRBD2. From germline, CDR1 is LNHDA and CDR2 SQIVND (reference sequence). This CDR3 spans 15 amino acids. J gave up 5 bases and V 6 bases, and 7 bases lay outside the gene matches. The sequenced CDR3 bases are TGTGCCAGTAGCGCTAGCGGGGGTTGGGACAATGAG. It specifies CASSASGGWDNE. The full CDR3 protein reads CASSASGGWDNEQFF.

Remarks on this clone: The sequence runs out 3 residues before the end of the CDR3; the remainder is reconstructed from the germline J gene. This rearrangement joins TRBV19 to TRBJ2-4; 7 bases match TRBD2. The CDR3 sequence is 15 residues long. The germline CDR1 and CDR2 sequences are LNHDA and SQIVND (reference sequence). Incomplete CDR3 DNA: TGTGCCAGTAGTATAGGCCGAGGCAGGGACTATGGT. This gives the protein CASSIGRGRDYG. The whole CDR3 protein is CASSIGRGRDYGQYF.

Of note for this clone: The sequenced fragment ends 3 residues before the CDR3 boundary, so the rest is inferred from the germline J gene. The V call is TRBV11-2, the J call TRBJ1-3, with D unclear. The CDR3 length is 11 residues. The V and J ends lost 4 bases and 4 bases respectively, with 2 bases between them. Per the germline V gene, CDR1 is SGHAT and CDR2 is FQNNGV. The part of the CDR3 DNA that was read is TGTGCCAGCAGCTCGGGAAACACC. This gives the protein CASSSGNT. The full CDR3 is CASSSGNTIYF. The variable domain in full, completed from reference TRBV11-2 and TRBJ1-3, reads EAGVAQSPRYKIIEKRQSVAFWCNPISGHATLYWYQQILGQGPKLLIQFQNNGVVDDSQLPKDRFSAERLKGVDSTLKIQPAKLEDSAVYLCASSSGNTIYFGEGSWLTVV.

Remarks on this clone: Read sequence stops 3 residues before the CDR3 end, and the germline J gene provides the missing end. The chain couples TRBV7-6 to TRBJ1-6; tentative D call: TRBD1 (5 bases). V lost 5 bases to trimming and J lost 0 bases, with 11 bases between them. In germline, CDR1 is SGHVS, CDR2 FNYEAQ. This CDR3 has 16 amino acids. The CDR3 DNA, read in part, is TGTGCCAGCAGCCCCCAGGGAAGCTCCTATAATTCACCC. Its protein is CASSPQGSSYNSP. The entire CDR3 is CASSPQGSSYNSPLHF.

In the case of this clone: The CDR3 goes on 3 residues after the read ends, and that part is filled in from the germline J gene. The chain carries TRBV5-6 and TRBJ2-2; D possibly corresponds to TRBD2 (7 bases). Trimming pared 0 bases from V and 2 bases from J, leaving 8 bases between. This CDR3 is built from 15 residues. CDR1 and CDR2 (germline): SGHDT, YYEEEE. The CDR3 region is CASSLGGGNTGELFF. The sequenced CDR3 bases are TGTGCCAGCAGCTTGGGGGGGGGCAACACCGGGGAG.

In the case of this clone: The observed sequence ends 3 residues before the CDR3 terminus, with the missing tail filled in from the germline J gene. This chain uses TRBV11-2 with TRBJ1-1; D might be TRBD1 (6 bases). V was shortened by 4 bases and J by 6 bases, with 12 bases between the two germline ends. There are 13 residues in the CDR3. Germline CDR1 is SGHAT and CDR2 is FQNNGV. The CDR3 reads CASSSQGKAEAFF. CDR3 bases read: TGTGCCAGCAGCTCTCAGGGGAAAGCTGAA.